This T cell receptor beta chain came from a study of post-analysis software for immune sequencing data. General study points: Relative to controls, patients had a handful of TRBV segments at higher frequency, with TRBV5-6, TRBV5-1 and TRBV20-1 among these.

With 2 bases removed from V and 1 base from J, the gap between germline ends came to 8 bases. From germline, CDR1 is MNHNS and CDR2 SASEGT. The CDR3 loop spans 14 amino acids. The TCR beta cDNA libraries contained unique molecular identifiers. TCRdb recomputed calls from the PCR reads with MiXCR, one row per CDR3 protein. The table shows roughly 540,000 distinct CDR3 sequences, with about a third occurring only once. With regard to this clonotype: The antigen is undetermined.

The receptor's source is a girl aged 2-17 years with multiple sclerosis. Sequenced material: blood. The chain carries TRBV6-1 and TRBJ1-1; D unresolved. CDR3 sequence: CASSEPWGNTEAFF. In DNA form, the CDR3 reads TGTGCCAGCAGTGAACCCTGGGGGAACACTGAAGCTTTCTTT.